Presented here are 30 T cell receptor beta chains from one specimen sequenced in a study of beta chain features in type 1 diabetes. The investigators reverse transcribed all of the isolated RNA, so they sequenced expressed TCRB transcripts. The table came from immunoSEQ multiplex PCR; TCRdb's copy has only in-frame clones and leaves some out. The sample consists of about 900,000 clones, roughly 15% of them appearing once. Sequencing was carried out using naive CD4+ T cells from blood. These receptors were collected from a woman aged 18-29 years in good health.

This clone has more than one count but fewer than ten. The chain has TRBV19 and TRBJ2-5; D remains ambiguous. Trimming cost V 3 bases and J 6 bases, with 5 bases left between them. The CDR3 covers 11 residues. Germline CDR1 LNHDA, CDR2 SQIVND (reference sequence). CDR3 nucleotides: TGTGCCAGTAGTATTTCCCAGACCCAGTACTTC. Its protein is CASSISQTQYF.

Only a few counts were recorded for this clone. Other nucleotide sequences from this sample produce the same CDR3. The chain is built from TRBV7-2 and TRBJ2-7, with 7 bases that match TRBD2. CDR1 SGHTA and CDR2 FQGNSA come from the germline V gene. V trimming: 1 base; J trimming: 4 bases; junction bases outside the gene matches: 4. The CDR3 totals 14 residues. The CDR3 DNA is TGTGCCAGCAGCTTAGGCGGGAGTACGTACGAGCAGTACTTC. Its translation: CASSLGGSTYEQYF.

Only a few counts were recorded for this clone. The chain's CDR3 is CASSRMTSGETDTQYF. CDR3 nucleotide sequence: TGTGCCAGCAGCCGGATGACTAGCGGAGAAACAGATACGCAGTATTTT. The V call is TRBV7-9, the J call TRBJ2-3, with TRBD2 identical over 9 bases. Germline V lookup: CDR1 SEHNR, CDR2 FQNEAQ (reference sequence). J gave up 3 bases and V 5 bases, and 9 bases lay outside the gene matches. The CDR3 runs to 16 residues.

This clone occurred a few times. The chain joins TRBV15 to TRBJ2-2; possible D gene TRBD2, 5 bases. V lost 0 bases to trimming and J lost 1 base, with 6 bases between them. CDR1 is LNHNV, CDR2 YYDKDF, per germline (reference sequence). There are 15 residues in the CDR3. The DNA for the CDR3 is TGTGCCACCAGCAGAGATAGCGTGAACACCGGGGAGCTGTTTTTT. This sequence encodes CATSRDSVNTGELFF. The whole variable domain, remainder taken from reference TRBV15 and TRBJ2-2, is DAMVIQNPRYQVTQFGKPVTLSCSQTLNHNVMYWYQQKSSQAPKLLFHYYDKDFNNEADTPDNFQSRRPNTSFCFLDIRSPGLGDTAMYLCATSRDSVNTGELFFGEGSRLTVL.

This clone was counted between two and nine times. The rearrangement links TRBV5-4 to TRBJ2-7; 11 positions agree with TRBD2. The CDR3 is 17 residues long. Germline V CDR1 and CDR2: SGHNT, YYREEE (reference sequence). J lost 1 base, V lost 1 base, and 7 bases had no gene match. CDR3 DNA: TGTGCCAGCAGCTTGAATGGACTAGCGGGCAAATCCTACGAGCAGTACTTC. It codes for CASSLNGLAGKSYEQYF.

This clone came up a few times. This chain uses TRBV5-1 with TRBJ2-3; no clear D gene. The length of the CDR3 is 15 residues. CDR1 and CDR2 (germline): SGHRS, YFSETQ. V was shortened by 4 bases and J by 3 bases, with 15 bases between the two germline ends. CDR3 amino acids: CASSTGFLKTDTQYF. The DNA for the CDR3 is TGCGCCAGCAGCACTGGGTTTCTGAAGACAGATACGCAGTATTTT. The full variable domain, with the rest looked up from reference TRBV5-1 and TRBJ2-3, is KAGVTQTPRYLIKTRGQQVTLSCSPISGHRSVSWYQQTPGQGLQFLFEYFSETQRNKGNFPGRFSGRQFSNSRSEMNVSTLELGDSALYLCASSTGFLKTDTQYFGPGTRLTVL.

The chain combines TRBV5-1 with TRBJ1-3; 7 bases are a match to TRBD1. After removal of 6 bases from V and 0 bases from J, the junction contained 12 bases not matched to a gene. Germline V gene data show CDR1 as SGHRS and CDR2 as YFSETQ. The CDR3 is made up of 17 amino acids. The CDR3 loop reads CASKLRDSPFSGNTIYF. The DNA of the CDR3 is TGCGCCAGCAAGCTCCGGGACAGTCCTTTCTCTGGAAACACCATATATTTT.

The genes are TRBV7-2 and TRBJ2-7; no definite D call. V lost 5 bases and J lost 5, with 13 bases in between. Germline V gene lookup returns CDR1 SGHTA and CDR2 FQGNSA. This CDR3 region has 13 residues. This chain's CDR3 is CASSPTPYDEQYF. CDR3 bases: TGTGCCAGCAGCCCTACTCCCTACGACGAGCAGTACTTC.

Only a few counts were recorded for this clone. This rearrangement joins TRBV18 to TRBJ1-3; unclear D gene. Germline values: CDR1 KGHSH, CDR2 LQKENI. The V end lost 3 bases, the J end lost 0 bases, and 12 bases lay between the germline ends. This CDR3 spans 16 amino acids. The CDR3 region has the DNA TGTGCCAGCTCACCTGGATCGTTGCCCTCTGGAAACACCATATATTTT. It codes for CASSPGSLPSGNTIYF.

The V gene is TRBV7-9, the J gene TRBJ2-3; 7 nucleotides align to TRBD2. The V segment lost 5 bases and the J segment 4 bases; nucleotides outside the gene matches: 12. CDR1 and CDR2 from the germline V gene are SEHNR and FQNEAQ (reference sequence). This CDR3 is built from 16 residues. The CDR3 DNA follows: TGTGCCAGCAGCCCCAGGCGGGGGAGGACTGCAGATACGCAGTATTTT. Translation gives CASSPRRGRTADTQYF.

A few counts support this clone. The CDR3 loop reads CASTETSGRSAYEQYF. In nucleotides, the CDR3 is TGTGCCAGCACCGAAACTAGCGGGAGATCCGCCTACGAGCAGTACTTC. V gene TRBV7-3 combines with J gene TRBJ2-7, with 11 bases that match TRBD2. Germline CDR1 and CDR2: SGHTA and FQGTGA. This CDR3 region has 16 residues. Trimming took 7 bases from V and 2 from J; bases not matched to a gene: 10. The variable domain in full, with the rest retrieved from reference TRBV7-3 and TRBJ2-7, is GAGVSQTPSNKVTEKGKYVELRCDPISGHTALYWYRQSLGQGPEFLIYFQGTGAADDSGLPNDRFFAVRPEGSVSTLKIQRTERGDSAVYLCASTETSGRSAYEQYFGPGTRLTVT.

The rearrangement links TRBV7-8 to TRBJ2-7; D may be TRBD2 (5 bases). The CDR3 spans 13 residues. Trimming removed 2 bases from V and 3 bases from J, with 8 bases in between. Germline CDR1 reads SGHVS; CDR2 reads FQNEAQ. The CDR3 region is CASSLQAGYEQYF. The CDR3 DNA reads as TGTGCCAGCAGCTTACAGGCGGGCTACGAGCAGTACTTC.

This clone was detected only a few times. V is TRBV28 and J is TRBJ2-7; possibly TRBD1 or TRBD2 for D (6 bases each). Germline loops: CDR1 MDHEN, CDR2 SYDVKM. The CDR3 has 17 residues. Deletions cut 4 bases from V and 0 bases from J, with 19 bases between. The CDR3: CASSSVRGARSSYEQYF. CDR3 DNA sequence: TGTGCCAGCAGTTCGGTTAGGGGGGCCCGCAGCTCCTACGAGCAGTACTTC.

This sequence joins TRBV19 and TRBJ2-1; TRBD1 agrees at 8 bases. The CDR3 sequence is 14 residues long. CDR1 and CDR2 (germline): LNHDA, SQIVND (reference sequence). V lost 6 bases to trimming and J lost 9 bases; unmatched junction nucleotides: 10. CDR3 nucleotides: TGTGCCAGTAGACCGGACAGGGCGAGAGGTGAGCAGTTCTTC. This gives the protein CASRPDRARGEQFF.

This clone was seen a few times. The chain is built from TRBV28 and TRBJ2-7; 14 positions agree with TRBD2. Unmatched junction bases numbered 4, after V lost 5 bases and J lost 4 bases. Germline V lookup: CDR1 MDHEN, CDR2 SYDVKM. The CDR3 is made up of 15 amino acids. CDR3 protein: CASSRGLAGEYEQYF. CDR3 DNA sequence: TGTGCCAGCAGTCGGGGACTAGCGGGAGAATACGAGCAGTACTTC.

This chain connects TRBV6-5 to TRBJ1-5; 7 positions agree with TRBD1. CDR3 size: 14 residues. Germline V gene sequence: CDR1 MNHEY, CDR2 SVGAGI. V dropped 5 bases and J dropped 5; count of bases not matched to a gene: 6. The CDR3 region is CASSQQGNDQPQHF. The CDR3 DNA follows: TGTGCCAGCAGTCAACAGGGGAATGATCAGCCCCAGCATTTT.

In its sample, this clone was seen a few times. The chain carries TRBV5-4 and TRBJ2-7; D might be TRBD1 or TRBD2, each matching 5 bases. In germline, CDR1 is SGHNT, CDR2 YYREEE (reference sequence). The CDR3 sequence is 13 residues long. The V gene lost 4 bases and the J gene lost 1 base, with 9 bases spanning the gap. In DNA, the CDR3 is TGTGCCAGCAGCGGGGGTGGGTCCTACGAGCAGTACTTC. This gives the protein CASSGGGSYEQYF.

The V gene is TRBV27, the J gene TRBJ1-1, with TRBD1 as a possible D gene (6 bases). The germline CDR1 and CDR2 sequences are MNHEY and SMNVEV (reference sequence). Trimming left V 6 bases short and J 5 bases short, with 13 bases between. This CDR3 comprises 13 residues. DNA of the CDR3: TGTGCCAGCAGGCAGGGGCGTTTTACTGAAGCTTTCTTT. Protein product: CASRQGRFTEAFF.

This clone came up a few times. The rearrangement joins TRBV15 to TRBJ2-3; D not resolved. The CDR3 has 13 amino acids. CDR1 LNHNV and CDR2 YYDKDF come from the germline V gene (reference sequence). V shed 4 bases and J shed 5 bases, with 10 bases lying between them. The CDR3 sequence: CATSTRRRDTQYF. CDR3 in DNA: TGTGCCACCAGCACCCGGCGAAGAGATACGCAGTATTTT.

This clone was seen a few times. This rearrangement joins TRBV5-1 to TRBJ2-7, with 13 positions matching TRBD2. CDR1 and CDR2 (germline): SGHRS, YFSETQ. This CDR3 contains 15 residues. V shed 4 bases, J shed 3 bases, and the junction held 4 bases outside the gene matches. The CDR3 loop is CASSTGLAGVYEQYF. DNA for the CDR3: TGCGCCAGCAGCACCGGACTAGCGGGAGTCTACGAGCAGTACTTC.

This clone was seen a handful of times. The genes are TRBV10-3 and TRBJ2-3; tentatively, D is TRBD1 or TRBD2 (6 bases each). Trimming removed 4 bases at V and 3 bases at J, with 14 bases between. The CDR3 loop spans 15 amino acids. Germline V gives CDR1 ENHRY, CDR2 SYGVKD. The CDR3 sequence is CAISGSEGGTDTQYF. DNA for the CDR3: TGTGCCATCAGTGGATCGGAGGGGGGAACAGATACGCAGTATTTT.

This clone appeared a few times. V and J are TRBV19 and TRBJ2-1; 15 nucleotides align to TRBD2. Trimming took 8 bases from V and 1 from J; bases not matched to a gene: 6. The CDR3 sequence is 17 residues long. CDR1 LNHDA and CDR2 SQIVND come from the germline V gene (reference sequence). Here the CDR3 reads CASHKGTSGGSYNEQFF. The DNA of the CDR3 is TGTGCCAGTCATAAAGGGACTAGCGGGGGGTCCTACAATGAGCAGTTCTTC.

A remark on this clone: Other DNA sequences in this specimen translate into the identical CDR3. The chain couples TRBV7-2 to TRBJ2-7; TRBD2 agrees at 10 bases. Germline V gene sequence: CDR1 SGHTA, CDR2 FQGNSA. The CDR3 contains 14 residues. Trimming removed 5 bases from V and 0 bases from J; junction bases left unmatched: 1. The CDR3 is CASSPSGSSYEQYF. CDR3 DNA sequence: TGTGCCAGCAGCCCTAGCGGGAGCTCCTACGAGCAGTACTTC.

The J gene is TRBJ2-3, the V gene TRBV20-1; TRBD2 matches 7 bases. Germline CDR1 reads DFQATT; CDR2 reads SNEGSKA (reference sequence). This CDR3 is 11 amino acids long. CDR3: CSIAGRDTQYF. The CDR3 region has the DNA TGCAGCATAGCGGGTAGAGATACGCAGTATTTT.

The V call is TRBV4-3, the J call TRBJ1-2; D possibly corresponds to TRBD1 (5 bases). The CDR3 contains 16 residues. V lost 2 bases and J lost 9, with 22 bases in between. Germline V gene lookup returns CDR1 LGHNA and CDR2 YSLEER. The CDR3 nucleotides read TGCGCCAGCAGCCAAACTTGGGATGGGGGAGTCTCAAGCTACACCTTC. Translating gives CASSQTWDGGVSSYTF.

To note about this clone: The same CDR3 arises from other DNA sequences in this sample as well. CDR3 in DNA: TGTGCCAGCAGTTTGATGGGAGACACTGAAGCTTTCTTT. This translates into CASSLMGDTEAFF. The rearrangement joins TRBV28 to TRBJ1-1; D is uncertain. Trimming left V 3 bases short and J 3 bases short, with 8 bases between. Germline lookup yields CDR1 MDHEN and CDR2 SYDVKM. There are 13 residues in the CDR3.

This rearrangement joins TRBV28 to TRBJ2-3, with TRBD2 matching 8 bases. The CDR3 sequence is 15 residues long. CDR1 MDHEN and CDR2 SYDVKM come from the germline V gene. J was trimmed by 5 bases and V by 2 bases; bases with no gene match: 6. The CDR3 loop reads CASSLGVAGLDTQYF. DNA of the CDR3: TGTGCCAGCAGTTTAGGGGTAGCGGGACTAGATACGCAGTATTTT.

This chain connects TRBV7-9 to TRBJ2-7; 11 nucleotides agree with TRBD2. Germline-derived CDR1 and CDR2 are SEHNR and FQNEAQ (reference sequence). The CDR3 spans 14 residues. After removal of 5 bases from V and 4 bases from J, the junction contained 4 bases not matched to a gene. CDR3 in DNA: TGTGCCAGCAGCCCACTAGCGGGAGCGTACGAGCAGTACTTC. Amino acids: CASSPLAGAYEQYF.

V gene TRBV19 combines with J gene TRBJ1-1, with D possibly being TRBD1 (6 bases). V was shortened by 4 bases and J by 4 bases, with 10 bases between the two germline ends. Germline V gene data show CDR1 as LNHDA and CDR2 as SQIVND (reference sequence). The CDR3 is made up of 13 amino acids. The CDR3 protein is CASSKQGSTEAFF. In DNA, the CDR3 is TGTGCCAGTAGTAAACAGGGTTCCACTGAAGCTTTCTTT.

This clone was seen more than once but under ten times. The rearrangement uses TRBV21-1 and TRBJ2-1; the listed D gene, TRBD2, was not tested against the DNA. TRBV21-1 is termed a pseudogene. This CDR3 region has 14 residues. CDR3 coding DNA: TGTGCCAGCAAACTTGGGACTATTTACAATGAGCAGTTCTTC. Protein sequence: CASKLGTIYNEQFF.